This is a list of T cell receptor beta chains from one sample in a study of T cells in localized non-small cell lung cancer. Only in-frame clones appear in the TCRdb table, and some are missing; sequencing was by immunoSEQ multiplex PCR. The profile shows about 31,000 clones, around 90% of them singletons. Sequenced material: peripheral blood mononuclear cells, taken before any cancer treatment. All receptors derive from a woman aged 40-75 years with stage III lung adenocarcinoma. Each CDR3 is given with its conserved first and last residue.

V gene	J gene	CDR3 protein
TRBV6-5	TRBJ2-1	CASSPDLNEQFF
TRBV6-1	TRBJ2-5	CASSEAQRVWETQYF
TRBV19	TRBJ1-1	CASNPRGVLGNTEAFF
TRBV13	TRBJ2-1	CASSLGLWGAQVNEQFF
TRBV6-6	TRBJ2-5	CASWFAGGSEETQYF
TRBV5-1	TRBJ2-7	CASHQRADSYEQYF
TRBV5-1	TRBJ2-1	CASSLVAGEGEQFF
TRBV29-1	TRBJ1-1	CSVIQGNTEAFF
TRBV18	TRBJ2-7	CASSEGQNFYEQYF
TRBV19	TRBJ1-1	CASSSLYGTETHREAFF
TRBV19	TRBJ2-3	CASSSGDPTDTQYF
TRBV5-4	NA	CASSLGLASETQYF
TRBV10-3	TRBJ1-6	CAISESRDSPLHF
TRBV7-9	TRBJ2-7	CASSLALDVTQQYF
TRBV10-3	TRBJ2-5	CAISESMETQYF
TRBV7-3	TRBJ2-5	CASSLRPGGEETQYF
TRBV10-1	TRBJ2-2	CASSESGIGELFF
TRBV10-1	TRBJ2-7	CASSGGRTSGYEQYF
TRBV19	TRBJ2-7	CASMRGKGYEQYF
TRBV28	TRBJ2-6	CASSLGRDFRSGANVLTF
TRBV7-3	TRBJ2-2	CASSLEGVSTGELFF
TRBV5-1	TRBJ2-7	CASSLLTSGGQGYEQYF
TRBV27	TRBJ1-1	CASSLPYPGAEAFF
TRBV7-2	TRBJ1-1	CASSFQGGNTEAFF
TRBV19	TRBJ2-7	CASSEQVSKFEQYF
TRBV18	TRBJ2-6	CASSPVLTGGAGANVLTF
TRBV28	TRBJ2-1	CASSGVADGLASYSYNEQFF